The 28 T cell receptor beta chains in this list originate from one sample, sequenced in a study of cytomegalovirus exposure and HLA in healthy donors. The PCR used 60 Vbeta and 13 Jbeta primers. The protocol was immunoSEQ multiplex PCR, while the TCRdb copy is restricted to in-frame clones and leaves out a portion. Of some 190,000 clones listed, roughly 85% are singletons. The sample consisted of PBMCs. The source is a boy aged 2 to 10 in good health and CMV-seronegative.

This clone was found once. The genes are TRBV28 and TRBJ1-5; D is unresolved. The CDR3 sequence is 12 residues long. V was pared by 5 bases and J by 11 bases, with 13 bases between. Germline CDR1 MDHEN, CDR2 SYDVKM. This chain's CDR3 is CASSPVTGTQHF. In nucleotides, the CDR3 is TGTGCCAGCAGTCCTGTGACTGGCACCCAGCATTTT. The full variable domain, in which reference TRBV28 and TRBJ1-5 provide the parts outside the CDR3, is DVKVTQSSRYLVKRTGEKVFLECVQDMDHENMFWYRQDPGLGLRLIYFSYDVKMKEKGDIPEGYSVSREKKERFSLILESASTNQTSMYLCASSPVTGTQHFGDGTRLSIL.

This chain links TRBV28 with TRBJ1-2, with TRBD1 matching 8 bases. Losses at the gene ends were 5 bases for V and 7 bases for J; bases not matched to a gene: 3. This CDR3 comprises 12 residues. Germline V gene data show CDR1 as MDHEN and CDR2 as SYDVKM. The CDR3 sequence: CASSLTGVGYTF. Written as DNA, the CDR3 is TGTGCCAGCAGTCTGACAGGGGTTGGCTACACCTTC.

CDR3 in amino acids: CASSVRQGGEKLFF. CDR3 in DNA: TGTGCCAGCAGTGTGAGACAGGGAGGTGAAAAACTGTTTTTT. The gene calls are TRBV2 and TRBJ1-4; 7 bases fit TRBD1. Germline trimming cut 4 bases from V and 7 bases from J; bases unmatched to any gene: 6. This CDR3 region has 14 residues. Germline V gene sequence: CDR1 SNHLY, CDR2 FYNNEI.

The J gene is TRBJ2-1, the V gene TRBV9; D remains ambiguous. This CDR3 region has 14 residues. V was clipped by 0 bases and J by 8 bases, with 12 bases between them. From germline, CDR1 is SGDLS and CDR2 YYNGEE. The CDR3 region is CASSVGPHADEQFF. The DNA for the CDR3 is TGTGCCAGCAGCGTAGGGCCCCACGCGGATGAGCAGTTCTTC.

The chain carries TRBV19 and TRBJ2-2; no reliable D call. V lost 4 bases, J lost 0 bases, and 6 bases lay in between. This CDR3 is built from 14 residues. Germline assignment: CDR1 LNHDA and CDR2 SQIVND (reference sequence). CDR3 sequence (DNA): TGTGCCAGTAGTAGCGGAACGAACACCGGGGAGCTGTTTTTT. Its translation is CASSSGTNTGELFF.

This chain joins TRBV5-6 and TRBJ2-2; perhaps TRBD1 as D (6 bases). Germline CDR1 SGHDT, CDR2 YYEEEE. The V end was cut by 7 bases, the J end by 5 bases, with 18 bases between. CDR3 length equals 15 residues. The CDR3 sequence: CASVTGNMLTGELFF. The DNA of the CDR3 is TGTGCCAGCGTTACAGGGAATATGTTGACCGGGGAGCTGTTTTTT.

This chain's CDR3 is CASSPQGTSAYNEQFF. The CDR3 DNA follows: TGTGCCAGCTCACCACAGGGGACTAGCGCCTACAATGAGCAGTTCTTC. V is TRBV18 and J is TRBJ2-1, with TRBD2 identical over 10 bases. With V trimmed by 1 base and J by 2 bases, 2 bases remained unmatched. The CDR3 is made up of 16 amino acids. Germline CDR1 is KGHSH and CDR2 is LQKENI.

Only one count was recorded for this clone. J is TRBJ2-7 and V is TRBV28; 12 bases are shared with TRBD1. After removal of 6 bases from V and 5 bases from J, the junction contained 14 bases not matched to a gene. CDR3 size: 17 residues. Germline V gene sequence: CDR1 MDHEN, CDR2 SYDVKM. CDR3 residues: CASSFLAPGQGAHEQYF. The CDR3 bases are TGTGCCAGCAGCTTCCTTGCTCCGGGACAGGGGGCCCACGAGCAGTACTTC.

The chain employs TRBV19 and TRBJ2-6; no clear D. V gave up 10 bases and J gave up 2 bases, with 12 bases separating them. This CDR3 spans 14 amino acids. CDR1 and CDR2 (germline): LNHDA, SQIVND (reference sequence). For the CDR3, the DNA is TGTGCCACCAGCTTGGGCGCTGGGGCCAACGTCCTGACTTTC. It is translated as CATSLGAGANVLTF. Full variable domain (missing parts from reference TRBV19 and TRBJ2-6): DGGITQSPKYLFRKEGQNVTLSCEQNLNHDAMYWYRQDPGQGLRLIYYSQIVNDFQKGDIAEGYSVSREKKESFPLTVTSAQKNPTAFYLCATSLGAGANVLTFGAGSRLTVL.

The rearrangement links TRBV5-1 to TRBJ2-3, with 9 bases fitting TRBD2. CDR3 length: 15 amino acids. Germline CDR1 and CDR2: SGHRS and YFSETQ. V lost 4 bases to trimming and J lost 0 bases; unmatched junction nucleotides: 3. CDR3 loop: CASSQGLASTDTQYF. CDR3 in DNA: TGCGCCAGCAGCCAGGGACTAGCAAGCACAGATACGCAGTATTTT.

The V call is TRBV15, the J call TRBJ1-1; maybe TRBD1 (5 bases). The CDR3 contains 15 residues. With 4 bases removed from V and 0 bases from J, the gap between germline ends came to 12 bases. The V gene's germline CDR1 is LNHNV and CDR2 YYDKDF (reference sequence). In DNA form, the CDR3 reads TGTGCCACCAGCAACCAGGAGGGGTTGAACACTGAAGCTTTCTTT. Translating it yields CATSNQEGLNTEAFF.

The chain is built from TRBV19 and TRBJ2-6; D might be TRBD2 (6 bases). The V gene's germline CDR1 is LNHDA and CDR2 SQIVND (reference sequence). V shed 7 bases and J shed 1 base, with 20 bases lying between them. This CDR3 region has 18 residues. CDR3 sequence: CASTPGSGGPSGANVLTF. In DNA form, the CDR3 reads TGTGCCAGTACCCCCGGGTCAGGAGGGCCGTCTGGGGCCAACGTCCTGACTTTC.

The chain recombines TRBV7-7 with TRBJ1-4, with TRBD1 matching 7 bases. The CDR3 is 13 amino acids. The J segment lost 7 bases and the V segment lost 5 bases, leaving 4 bases of the junction unmatched. Germline V gene lookup returns CDR1 SSHAT and CDR2 FNYEAQ (reference sequence). The CDR3 is CASSLSGGEKLFF. CDR3 DNA sequence: TGTGCCAGCAGCCTCTCAGGGGGTGAAAAACTGTTTTTT. The complete variable domain, with remaining parts taken from reference TRBV7-7 and TRBJ1-4, reads GAGVSQSPRYKVTKRGQDVTLRCDPISSHATLYWYQQALGQGPEFLTYFNYEAQPDKSGLPSDRFSAERPEGSISTLTIQRTEQRDSAMYRCASSLSGGEKLFFGSGTQLSVL.

The chain carries TRBV28 and TRBJ2-5; TRBD1 aligns across 8 bases. The V gene end was trimmed by 4 bases and the J gene end by 5 bases; junction bases not matched to a gene: 18. CDR1 is MDHEN and CDR2 is SYDVKM in the germline V gene. The CDR3 length is 18 residues. The CDR3 DNA reads as TGTGCCAGCAGTTCTCGACAGGGGCTGGGTGTGAGGTGGGAGACCCAGTACTTC. Encoded protein: CASSSRQGLGVRWETQYF.

The chain employs TRBV27 and TRBJ1-1; 11 positions agree with TRBD1. From germline, CDR1 is MNHEY and CDR2 SMNVEV (reference sequence). CDR3 size: 15 residues. V lost 5 bases, J lost 7 bases, and 9 bases stayed unmatched. The CDR3 bases are TGTGCCAGCAGTACCCCGGCCGGGACAGGGGGTGAAGCTTTCTTT. This encodes CASSTPAGTGGEAFF.

The CDR3 DNA reads as TGTGCCAGCAGTGGGGACAGGGGGCTCTTAGATACGCAGTATTTT. It yields the protein CASSGDRGLLDTQYF. The genes are TRBV28 and TRBJ2-3; 12 bases line up with TRBD1. Germline-derived CDR1 and CDR2 are MDHEN and SYDVKM. This CDR3 spans 15 amino acids. Trimming took 5 bases from V and 5 from J; bases not matched to a gene: 5.

The rearrangement joins TRBV7-3 to TRBJ1-1; no clear D. Trimming stripped 2 bases from V and 5 bases from J, with 6 bases between. The CDR3 runs 12 residues. Germline assignment: CDR1 SGHTA and CDR2 FQGTGA. DNA of the CDR3: TGTGCCAGCAGCTTAGAGAGGACTGAAGCTTTCTTT. Translated, it gives CASSLERTEAFF.

CDR3: CASNNRERDNQPQHF. As DNA, the CDR3 is TGTGCCAGCAATAATAGGGAGAGGGACAATCAGCCCCAGCATTTT. The chain recombines TRBV6-1 with TRBJ1-5; D remains ambiguous. This CDR3 comprises 15 residues. V was cut by 7 bases and J by 3 bases, with 16 bases left in between. Looked up from germline, CDR1 is MNHNS and CDR2 is SASEGT.

This sequence joins TRBV30 and TRBJ2-3; tentatively, D is TRBD2 (5 bases). This CDR3 contains 15 residues. Germline V gene lookup returns CDR1 GTSNPN and CDR2 SVGIG (reference sequence). V gave up 3 bases and J gave up 3 bases, with 16 bases separating them. CDR3 DNA sequence: TGTGCCTGGAGCCCTCTAGCCCTCGGGACAGATACGCAGTATTTT. This codes for CAWSPLALGTDTQYF.

The chain links TRBV1 to TRBJ2-1; the DNA was not used to check the table's D call, TRBD2. TRBV1 is flagged as a pseudogene. The CDR3 extends over 20 amino acids. Here the CDR3 reads CTSPIERAASEITARREQFF. CDR3 in DNA: TGCACCAGCCCTATTGAGCGGGCGGCCTCCGAGATTACCGCGCGAAGGGAGCAGTTCTTC.

CDR3: CASSQSLAGANNEQFF. The CDR3 DNA sequence: TGTGCCAGCTCACAGAGTCTAGCGGGAGCGAACAATGAGCAGTTCTTC. V is TRBV18 and J is TRBJ2-1; TRBD2 matches 10 bases. CDR1 and CDR2 (germline): KGHSH, LQKENI. The trim removed 4 bases at V and 5 bases at J, leaving 8 bases unmatched. The CDR3 is 16 residues long.

The rearrangement links TRBV5-1 to TRBJ2-3; a possible D gene is TRBD1 (6 bases). The ends were cut back, 7 bases at V and 2 bases at J, with 14 bases in the middle. Per the germline V gene, CDR1 is SGHRS and CDR2 is YFSETQ. This CDR3 is 14 amino acids long. CDR3 in DNA: TGCGCCAGCGGATACAGGGCCCCCACAGATACGCAGTATTTT. Translating it yields CASGYRAPTDTQYF.

The chain combines TRBV30 with TRBJ2-1, with 7 nucleotides matching TRBD2. J was trimmed by 7 bases and V by 0 bases; bases with no gene match: 6. The CDR3 sequence is 14 residues long. CDR1 and CDR2 (germline): GTSNPN, SVGIG (reference sequence). This CDR3 reads CAWSVGPSGNEQFF. As DNA, the CDR3 is TGTGCCTGGAGTGTAGGCCCTAGCGGAAATGAGCAGTTCTTC. Supplemented by reference TRBV30 and TRBJ2-1, the full variable domain reads SQTIHQWPATLVQPVGSPLSLECTVEGTSNPNLYWYRQAAGRGLQLLFYSVGIGQISSEVPQNLSASRPQDRQFILSSKKLLLSDSGFYLCAWSVGPSGNEQFFGPGTRLTVL.

This clone has just a few counts. The V gene is TRBV7-9, the J gene TRBJ1-1; D is undetermined. CDR1 SEHNR and CDR2 FQNEAQ come from the germline V gene (reference sequence). The CDR3 runs to 14 residues. Deletions cut 6 bases from V and 1 base from J, with 12 bases between. The CDR3 region has the DNA TGTGCCAGCAGGCGTTGGCAGGAGAACACTGAAGCTTTCTTT. It encodes CASRRWQENTEAFF.

The sample holds one count of this clone. The chain recombines TRBV15 with TRBJ2-3; 7 bases are shared with TRBD1. In germline, CDR1 is LNHNV, CDR2 YYDKDF (reference sequence). J gave up 2 bases and V 4 bases, and 9 bases lay outside the gene matches. The CDR3 sequence is 16 residues long. The CDR3 here is CATSTGQVGLTDTQYF. CDR3 coding DNA: TGTGCCACCAGCACCGGACAGGTTGGGCTCACAGATACGCAGTATTTT. Together with reference TRBV15 and TRBJ2-3, the CDR3 gives the full variable domain: DAMVIQNPRYQVTQFGKPVTLSCSQTLNHNVMYWYQQKSSQAPKLLFHYYDKDFNNEADTPDNFQSRRPNTSFCFLDIRSPGLGDTAMYLCATSTGQVGLTDTQYFGPGTRLTVL.

This clone was recorded once. The CDR3 nucleotides are TGTGCCAGCAGTCCCCAGACTAGGTCCAATGAGCAGTTCTTC. This sequence encodes CASSPQTRSNEQFF. The chain recombines TRBV13 with TRBJ2-1; tentatively, D is TRBD2 (6 bases). The CDR3 runs 14 residues. Trimming stripped 6 bases from V and 6 bases from J, with 15 bases between. CDR1 PRHDT and CDR2 FYEKMQ come from the germline V gene (reference sequence).

The genes are TRBV11-2 and TRBJ2-5; possibly TRBD1 for D (7 bases). The J call may be in error: the DNA end matches TRBJ2-7 better. Germline CDR1 reads SGHAT; CDR2 reads FQNNGV. The CDR3 has 15 residues. The CDR3 spells CASSLQGGPSYEQYF. CDR3 in DNA: TGTGCCAGCAGCTTACAGGGGGGACCAAGCTACGAGCAGTACTTC.

The chain joins TRBV28 to TRBJ2-7; no clear D. Germline assignment: CDR1 MDHEN and CDR2 SYDVKM. This CDR3 is 11 amino acids long. Deletions cut 8 bases from V and 3 bases from J, with 8 bases between. CDR3: CASRGGYEQYV. CDR3 DNA: TGTGCCAGCCGAGGCGGCTACGAGCAGTACGTC.